The clone carrying this T cell receptor (beta chain) was recorded once. Measured with immunoSEQ multiplex PCR; TCRdb has only the in-frame clones, and not every one. The sample lists around 33,000 clones, about 80% occurring once. After removal of 4 bases from V and 5 bases from J, the junction contained 8 bases not matched to a gene. This CDR3 has 16 amino acids. Germline V gene data show CDR1 as LGHNA and CDR2 as YNFKEQ. This sample was taken from a study of monozygotic twins with cystic fibrosis. The specimen sequenced was blood. The chain employs TRBV4-2 and TRBJ2-1; TRBD2 agrees at 10 bases. The TCR was taken from a girl aged 2 to 10 with cystic fibrosis. The CDR3 sequence: CASSPTGLAVNNEQFF. CDR3 bases: TGTGCCAGCAGCCCAACTGGACTAGCGGTCAACAATGAGCAGTTCTTC.